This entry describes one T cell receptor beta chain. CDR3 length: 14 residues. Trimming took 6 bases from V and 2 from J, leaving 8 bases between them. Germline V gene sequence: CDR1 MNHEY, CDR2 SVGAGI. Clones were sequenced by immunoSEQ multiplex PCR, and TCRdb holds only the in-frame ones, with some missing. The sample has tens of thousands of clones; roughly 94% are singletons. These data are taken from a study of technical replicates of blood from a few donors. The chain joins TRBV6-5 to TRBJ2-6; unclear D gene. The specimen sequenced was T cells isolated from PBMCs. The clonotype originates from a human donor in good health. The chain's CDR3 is CASSPSTGANVLTF. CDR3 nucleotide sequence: TGTGCCAGCAGCCCCTCTACTGGGGCCAACGTCCTGACTTTC.